This T cell receptor beta chain was identified in a study of cytomegalovirus exposure and HLA in healthy donors (dated 2017 in TCRdb). As for the study more broadly: A later analysis indicated that the 90 to 150 validation repertoires were generated on the platform also employed for the 650 to 850 repertoires of the first cohort. In addition to the first cohort of roughly 700 subjects, a separate validation cohort of 130 or so different subjects was used. To predict cytomegalovirus infection status, the study brought together high-throughput TCR immunosequencing, statistical association of individual TCRs with disease status, and machine learning. The study was designed to test whether signatures of past pathogen exposure could be identified by cataloging public T cell receptors.

Receptors were amplified or captured by the immunoSEQ multiplex PCR assay. Per the original workflow: A statistical classification framework was developed to diagnose cytomegalovirus status using the catalog of TCR beta chain sequences. This is the immuneACCESS table as TCRdb keeps it, with only in-frame sequences that have V and J called. A part of the clones is gone; compared with another copy, unresolved V genes explain less than half, and the rest is unexplained. V and J calls and clone size are given by that table; D and trimming were obtained from the DNA. The sample table shows over 110,000 clones, and around 87% are seen once. The top ten hold 8.7% of the sample. This clone has only one observation. The target of this receptor is not known. No base quality values were provided; no much bigger clone lies one nucleotide off. Study-wide findings and limitations: In a later analysis, TCRs clustered in the first cohort were found to also tend to co-occur in the approximately 120 validation repertoires, with 90% to 95% of cluster scores above 0. A later analysis lacked HLA typing for the validation cohort, so it scored co-occurrence in that cohort across all 110 or so repertoires. The classifier was reported to diagnose cytomegalovirus status with high specificity and sensitivity in both the original and validation cohorts. A few of the identified cytomegalovirus-associated TCR beta chains were confirmed in vitro to be specific for cytomegalovirus antigens. Most TCR sequences were seen in very few donors, while some public TCRs were found in many individuals. The authors suggested that the approach could potentially be extended to other disease states and immunological phenotypes. The study gave a list of 150 to 200 TCR beta chains associated with cytomegalovirus.

The donors belonged to the validation cohort of approximately 130 subjects, which was separate from the approximately 660-subject first cohort. Via the germline V gene, CDR1 is SGHAT and CDR2 FQNNGV. From the cysteine through the phenylalanine, the CDR3 covers 15 amino acids. Just CDR3 DNA is preserved here, 45 bases in frame from base 1. V sheds 5 bases and J sheds 1 base, leaving 14 bases between their ends. The sequence links TRBV11-2 to TRBJ1-1, with the D gene call left open. This TCR derives from a man in his late teens or twenties in good health and CMV-seropositive. The source material was PBMCs. The CDR3 loop reads CASSHPRLGNTEAFF. At the DNA level, the sequence is TGTGCCAGCAGCCACCCCAGACTGGGGAACACTGAAGCTTTCTTT.